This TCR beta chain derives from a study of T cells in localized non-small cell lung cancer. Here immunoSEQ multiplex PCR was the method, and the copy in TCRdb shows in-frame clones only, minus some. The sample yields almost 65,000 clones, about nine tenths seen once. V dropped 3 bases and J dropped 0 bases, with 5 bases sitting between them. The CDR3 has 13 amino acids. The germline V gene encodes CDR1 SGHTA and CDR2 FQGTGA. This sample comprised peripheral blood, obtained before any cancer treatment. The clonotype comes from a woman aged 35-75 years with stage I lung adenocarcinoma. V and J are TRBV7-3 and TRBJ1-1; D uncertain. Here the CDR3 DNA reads TGTGCCAGCAGCTTTGGGCTGAACACTGAAGCTTTCTTT. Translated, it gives CASSFGLNTEAFF.